These 15 T cell receptor beta chains originate from one sample sequenced in a study of blood T cells in healthy people across ages. A second PCR of roughly 7 to 11 cycles used a sample-barcoded 5' primer and a J-beta primer mix. TCRdb independently ran MiXCR on the 5' RACE reads; one entry per CDR3 protein. The data show hundreds of thousands of distinct CDR3 sequences, with approximately 40% seen just once and around 30% held by the top ten. The sequencing input was blood. The origin of the receptors is an elderly man in good health.

This clonotype was counted a few times. V usage is TRBV7-3 and J usage is TRBJ2-3; TRBD2 matches 12 bases. The CDR3 contains 18 residues. The V and J ends lost 0 bases and 4 bases, in that order; junction bases with no gene match: 8. Germline lookup yields CDR1 SGHTA and CDR2 FQGTGA. CDR3 nucleotide sequence: TGTGCCAGCAGCTTAACAGCTCCTCTAGCGGGAGGGTCAGATACGCAGTATTTT. The encoded protein is CASSLTAPLAGGSDTQYF.

The V gene is TRBV6-6, the J gene TRBJ2-7; TRBD1 or TRBD2 may be the D gene (6 bases each). CDR1 and CDR2 (germline): MNHNY, SVGAGI (reference sequence). The CDR3 contains 14 residues. Trimming removed 6 bases from V and 4 bases from J, with 16 bases in between. The CDR3 DNA is TGTGCCAGCAGCCAGGGGACTTGGATGTACGAGCAGTACTTC. Translating gives CASSQGTWMYEQYF.

Comments on this clonotype: The junction differs from germline at one of its ends, possibly a read error. The chain recombines TRBV20-1 with TRBJ2-7; tentative D call: TRBD2 (6 bases). Per the germline V gene, CDR1 is DFQATT and CDR2 is SNEGSKA (reference sequence). The CDR3 totals 16 residues. The CDR3 here is CSASKILSDYYYAQYF. The CDR3 nucleotides are TGCAGTGCTAGTAAGATATTATCGGACTATTACTACGCGCAGTACTTC.

This clonotype was counted between two and nine times. The V call is TRBV7-2, the J call TRBJ2-1; 7 bases are a match to TRBD2. This CDR3 has 15 residues. In germline, CDR1 is SGHTA, CDR2 FQGNSA. V was pared by 1 base and J by 8 bases, with 8 bases of the junction left unmatched. The CDR3 protein is CASSLVSGTVHEQFF. The CDR3, as DNA: TGTGCCAGCAGCTTAGTGAGCGGGACCGTTCATGAGCAGTTCTTC.

This clonotype has more than one count but fewer than ten. The chain couples TRBV27 to TRBJ2-6; D might be TRBD1 (6 bases). Trimming removed 5 bases at V and 3 bases at J, with 11 bases between. The CDR3 loop spans 15 amino acids. From germline, CDR1 is MNHEY and CDR2 SMNVEV (reference sequence). CDR3 in amino acids: CASSPYRDGANVLTF. The CDR3, as DNA: TGTGCCAGCAGTCCCTACAGGGATGGGGCCAACGTCCTGACTTTC. The whole variable domain, remainder taken from reference TRBV27 and TRBJ2-6, is EAQVTQNPRYLITVTGKKLTVTCSQNMNHEYMSWYRQDPGLGLRQIYYSMNVEVTDKGDVPEGYKVSRKEKRNFPLILESPSPNQTSLYFCASSPYRDGANVLTFGAGSRLTVL.

J is TRBJ2-1 and V is TRBV20-1, with 7 bases aligning to TRBD2. V lost 6 bases and J lost 6; bases outside the gene matches: 14. Looked up from germline, CDR1 is DFQATT and CDR2 is SNEGSKA (reference sequence). The CDR3 length is 15 residues. This CDR3 reads CSANPAGEGFNEQFF. The CDR3 region has the DNA TGCAGTGCCAACCCTGCGGGGGAGGGCTTCAATGAGCAGTTCTTC.

In this sample, this clonotype turned up once. V is TRBV12-3 or TRBV12-4 and J is TRBJ2-1; 9 bases align to TRBD1. V trimming: 4 bases; J trimming: 8 bases; junction bases outside the gene matches: 15. The CDR3 has 17 amino acids. CDR3 nucleotides: TGTGCCAGCAGTTCATTTCCCCCCGGGACAGGGTTTGATGAGCAGTTCTTC. Residues: CASSSFPPGTGFDEQFF.

The chain carries TRBV10-1 and TRBJ2-3; D might be TRBD2 (6 bases). Germline values: CDR1 WNHNN, CDR2 SYGVQD (reference sequence). The V end lost 3 bases, the J end lost 0 bases, and 10 bases lay between the germline ends. The length of the CDR3 is 15 residues. CDR3 in DNA: TGCGCCAGCAGTGACGGGAGCCCTAGCACAGATACGCAGTATTTT. This gives the protein CASSDGSPSTDTQYF.

In its sample, this clonotype was seen many times. This chain links TRBV6-1 with TRBJ2-5; possible D gene TRBD2, 6 bases. Germline CDR1 and CDR2: MNHNS and SASEGT. This CDR3 spans 13 amino acids. Trimming took 5 bases from V and 5 from J, leaving 12 bases between them. CDR3 in amino acids: CASSTSIGETQYF. Written as DNA, the CDR3 is TGTGCCAGCAGTACTAGCATCGGCGAGACCCAGTACTTC.

This clonotype was seen ten or more times. The chain employs TRBV7-9 and TRBJ2-1; the match to TRBD1 covers 11 bases. Germline V gene lookup returns CDR1 SEHNR and CDR2 FQNEAQ (reference sequence). CDR3 length: 14 amino acids. The junction had 4 bases not matched to a gene; V was cut back by 6 bases and J by 6 bases. CDR3 residues: CASSLGTGGNEQFF. CDR3 DNA sequence: TGTGCCAGCAGTCTAGGGACAGGGGGCAATGAGCAGTTCTTC.

This clonotype was counted a few times. The rearrangement links TRBV15 to TRBJ2-5; 12 nucleotides line up with TRBD2. The V gene's germline CDR1 is LNHNV and CDR2 YYDKDF (reference sequence). This CDR3 comprises 17 residues. V dropped 8 bases and J dropped 3; count of bases not matched to a gene: 13. The CDR3 DNA follows: TGTGCCACCGCTTCTGTGGGGTCTAGCGGGAGGGAAGAGACCCAGTACTTC. This encodes CATASVGSSGREETQYF.

The chain combines TRBV10-3 with TRBJ2-5; 10 positions agree with TRBD1. Gene TRBJ2-7 matches the end of the DNA better, so the J call may be wrong. The CDR3 has 14 residues. Germline CDR1 and CDR2: ENHRY and SYGVKD. CDR3 residues: CAISEGGQGYEQYF. CDR3 nucleotide sequence: TGTGCCATCAGTGAGGGGGGACAGGGGTACGAGCAGTACTTC.

In its sample, this clonotype was seen many times. The chain combines TRBV20-1 with TRBJ2-5, with 7 positions matching TRBD2. The CDR3 totals 17 residues. V was pared by 3 bases and J by 2 bases, with 15 bases of the junction left unmatched. Germline CDR1 is DFQATT and CDR2 is SNEGSKA (reference sequence). CDR3 in DNA: TGCAGTGCTAGTTTCTTATCGGCGGGAGAACGACAAGAGACCCAGTACTTC. Translating it yields CSASFLSAGERQETQYF.

As for this clonotype: A much larger clone sits a single nucleotide away, making a read error possible. The V and J genes are TRBV6-2 or TRBV6-3 and TRBJ2-7; 7 nucleotides agree with TRBD1. Germline V lookup: CDR1 MNHEY, CDR2 SVGEGT. The CDR3 contains 15 residues. The CDR3 bases are TGTGCCAGCCGTTACTCGGGACAGAGCTCCTACGAGCGGTACTTC. Amino acids: CASRYSGQSSYERYF.

The chain carries TRBV5-1 and TRBJ1-3; weak D call: TRBD1 (5 bases). V was pared by 4 bases and J by 1 base, with 9 bases between. Germline V gene data show CDR1 as SGHRS and CDR2 as YFSETQ. The CDR3 covers 14 residues. The CDR3 DNA is TGCGCCAGCAGCGCAGACAGATCTGGAAACACCATATATTTT. It is translated as CASSADRSGNTIYF.